This T cell receptor (beta chain) was sequenced for a study of T cell responses to AZD1222 COVID-19 vaccine. Study results and limitations: Among those given AZD1222, only 5 to 7 were seropositive at baseline. Regions left unmutated in variants are reportedly the target of nearly half of spike-specific TCRs. Repertoires were obtained solely post-peak T cell response.

Assay: immunoSEQ multiplex PCR; the TCRdb copy retains only in-frame clones and omits some. Among around 110,000 clones listed, less than 90% were seen once. Note on this clone: Its specificity is unknown.

Germline CDR1 and CDR2: SGHTA and FQGTGA. Trimming left V 5 bases short and J 3 bases short, with 14 bases between. The CDR3 covers 15 residues. The sequenced sample was peripheral blood, obtained on day 0 of AZD1222 vaccination. The chain combines TRBV7-3 with TRBJ2-1; tentative D call: TRBD2 (5 bases). The clonotype was recovered from an adult in good health. The CDR3, as DNA: TGTGCCAGCAGCCCGGGTCTAGCCCACTACAATGAGCAGTTCTTC. Encoded protein: CASSPGLAHYNEQFF.